These T cell receptor beta chains were read from a single sample in a study of blood T cell repertoires in COVID-19. Clones were sequenced by immunoSEQ multiplex PCR, and TCRdb holds only the in-frame ones, with some missing. The top ten hold roughly 7.5% of the sample, which has 180,000 or so clones, about 83% seen once. What was sequenced was peripheral blood. These receptors were obtained from a man aged 40-49 years who had recovered from COVID-19. The CDR3 runs from the conserved cysteine through the conserved F or W. A D gene is named only where the DNA matches it firmly. Clone size is not always given. Where it is, it says once, few, many or a class for expanded clones.

v_gene: TRBV11-1; j_gene: TRBJ2-5; abundance: .; d_gene: TRBD2; CDR3nt: TGTGCCAGCAGCTTAGGCTCTCTAGCGGGCCAAGAGACCCAGTACTTC; CDR3aa: CASSLGSLAGQETQYF
v_gene: TRBV30; j_gene: TRBJ2-6; abundance: .; d_gene: TRBD1; CDR3nt: TGTGCCTGGGGGACAGGGCCTGGGGCCAACGTCCTGACTTTC; CDR3aa: CAWGTGPGANVLTF
v_gene: TRBV4-3; j_gene: TRBJ1-1; abundance: once; d_gene: .; CDR3nt: TGCGCCAGCAGCCAAGCGAGGGGATCAGCTAGGGGGTTGGAAGCTTTCTTT; CDR3aa: CASSQARGSARGLEAFF
v_gene: TRBV5-6; j_gene: TRBJ1-5; abundance: .; d_gene: .; CDR3nt: TGTGCCAGCAGCTCCCAGGGGAGAAATGGGCAGCCCCAGCATTTT; CDR3aa: CASSSQGRNGQPQHF
v_gene: TRBV6-4; j_gene: TRBJ2-1; abundance: .; d_gene: .; CDR3nt: TGTGCCAGCAAAGCGGTTAGGAATAGGAATGAGCAGTTCTTC; CDR3aa: CASKAVRNRNEQFF
v_gene: TRBV10-3; j_gene: TRBJ1-2; abundance: .; d_gene: .; CDR3nt: TGTGCCATCAGTGAGGAACAGTATGGCTACACCTTC; CDR3aa: CAISEEQYGYTF
v_gene: TRBV5-4; j_gene: TRBJ1-2; abundance: .; d_gene: .; CDR3nt: TGTGCCAGCAGCTTGAGGCGGGATACTAACTATGGCTACACCTTC; CDR3aa: CASSLRRDTNYGYTF
v_gene: TRBV4-3; j_gene: TRBJ2-7; abundance: .; d_gene: .; CDR3nt: TGCGCCAGCAGCCAAGTGGCCTCCTACGAGCAGTACTTC; CDR3aa: CASSQVASYEQYF
v_gene: TRBV7-2; j_gene: TRBJ1-2; abundance: .; d_gene: TRBD1; CDR3nt: TGTGCCAGCAGCCAAGACAGGGAGGGCTACACCTTC; CDR3aa: CASSQDREGYTF
v_gene: TRBV6-5; j_gene: TRBJ1-1; abundance: .; d_gene: TRBD1; CDR3nt: TGTGCCAGCAGTCCCAGGGACAGGAACACTGAAGCTTTCTTT; CDR3aa: CASSPRDRNTEAFF
v_gene: TRBV9; j_gene: TRBJ2-2; abundance: .; d_gene: .; CDR3nt: TGTGCCAGCAGCGTAGTCAGGACTACCGGGGAGCTGTTTTTT; CDR3aa: CASSVVRTTGELFF
v_gene: TRBV9; j_gene: TRBJ1-4; abundance: .; d_gene: TRBD1; CDR3nt: TGTGCCAGCAGCGCGGGACAGGGAAGTGAAAAACTGTTTTTT; CDR3aa: CASSAGQGSEKLFF
v_gene: TRBV5-1; j_gene: TRBJ2-7; abundance: few; d_gene: .; CDR3nt: TGCGCCAGCAGCTTGGCCGATGTTGCGGACGAGCAGTACTTC; CDR3aa: CASSLADVADEQYF
v_gene: TRBV18; j_gene: TRBJ2-3; abundance: .; d_gene: .; CDR3nt: TGTGCCAGCTCACCCCAGGCAGATAGCACAGATACGCAGTATTTT; CDR3aa: CASSPQADSTDTQYF
v_gene: TRBV7-9; j_gene: TRBJ2-5; abundance: once; d_gene: .; CDR3nt: TGTGCCAGCAGCTCAAACCGGGAGACCCAGTACTTC; CDR3aa: CASSSNRETQYF
v_gene: TRBV7-2; j_gene: TRBJ2-7; abundance: .; d_gene: TRBD2; CDR3nt: TGTGCCAGCAGCCAGGGGCCGGGAGGGTACGAGCAGTACTTC; CDR3aa: CASSQGPGGYEQYF